This TCR beta chain originates from a study of OX40 agonist ivuxolimab in advanced cancers. Study-level background: The study gave patients intravenous ivuxolimab at 0.01 to 10 mg/kg every 2 weeks. Previous treatment with anti-PD-1, anti-PD-L1 or anti-CTLA-4 therapy was allowed; 35% to 50% had received some. Overall study results and limits: Both blood CD4+ and CD8+ T cells showed clonal growth by week 6 at 0.1 to 3.0 mg/kg. Compared with CD4+, CD8+ T cells on average had more expanded clones.

Trimming cost V 6 bases and J 9 bases; bases outside gene matches: 11. Germline CDR1 MNHNS, CDR2 SASEGT. There are 15 residues in the CDR3. This table comes from immunoSEQ multiplex PCR, and its TCRdb copy is limited to in-frame clones, with some not included. This sample carries more than 25,000 clones, about 82% of them seen once, and the ten largest clones take more than 25%. This clone was observed once. What it recognizes is unknown. Specimen: CD4+ or CD8+ T cells sorted from blood, collected in a trial of the OX40 agonist ivuxolimab. This chain links TRBV6-1 with TRBJ2-1; 10 positions match TRBD2. The TCR was taken from an adult with an advanced solid tumor such as melanoma, head and neck, liver or kidney cancer. CDR3 DNA sequence: TGTGCCAGCAGCCCCCGAGCGGGAGGGAACGGTGAGCAGTTCTTC. Encoded protein: CASSPRAGGNGEQFF.